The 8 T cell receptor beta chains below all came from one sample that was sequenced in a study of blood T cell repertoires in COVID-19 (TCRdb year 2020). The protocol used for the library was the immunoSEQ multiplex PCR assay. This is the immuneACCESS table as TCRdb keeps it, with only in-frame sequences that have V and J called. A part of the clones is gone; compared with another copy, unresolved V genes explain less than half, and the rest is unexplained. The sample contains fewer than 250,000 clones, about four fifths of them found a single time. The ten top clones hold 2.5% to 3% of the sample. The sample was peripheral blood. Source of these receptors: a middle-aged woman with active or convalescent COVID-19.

CDR3 region: CASSPLGTGAATEAFF. The DNA of the CDR3 is TGTGCCAGCAGCCCCCTTGGGACAGGGGCGGCCACTGAAGCTTTCTTT. The chain uses TRBV11-2 and TRBJ1-1; 10 bases line up with TRBD1. The ends lost 5 bases at V and 4 bases at J; junction bases unmatched: 10. The CDR3 is made up of 16 amino acids. Per germline, CDR1 SGHAT and CDR2 FQNNGV.

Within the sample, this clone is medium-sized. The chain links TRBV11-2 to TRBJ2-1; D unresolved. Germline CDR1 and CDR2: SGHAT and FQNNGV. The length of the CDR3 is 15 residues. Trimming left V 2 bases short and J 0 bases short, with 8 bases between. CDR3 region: CASSLLTGSYNEQFF. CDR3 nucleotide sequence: TGTGCCAGCAGCTTACTCACCGGCTCCTACAATGAGCAGTTCTTC.

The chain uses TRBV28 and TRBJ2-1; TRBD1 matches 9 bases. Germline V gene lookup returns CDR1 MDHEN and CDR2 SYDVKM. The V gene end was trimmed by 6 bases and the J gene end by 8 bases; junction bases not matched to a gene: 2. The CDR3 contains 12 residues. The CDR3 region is CASSRQGDEQFF. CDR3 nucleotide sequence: TGTGCCAGCAGCCGACAGGGGGATGAGCAGTTCTTC.

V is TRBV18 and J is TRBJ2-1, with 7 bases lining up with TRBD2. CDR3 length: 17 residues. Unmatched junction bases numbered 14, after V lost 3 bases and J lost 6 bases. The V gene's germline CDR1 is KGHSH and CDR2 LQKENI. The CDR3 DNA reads TGTGCCAGCTCACCTAGCGGGTACAACTCTCACGGCAATGAGCAGTTCTTC. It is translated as CASSPSGYNSHGNEQFF.

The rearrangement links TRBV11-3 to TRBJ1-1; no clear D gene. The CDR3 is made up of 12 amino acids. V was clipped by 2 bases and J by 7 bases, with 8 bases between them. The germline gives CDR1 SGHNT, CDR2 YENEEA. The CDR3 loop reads CASSLMRGEAFF. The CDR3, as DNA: TGTGCCAGCAGCTTAATGCGGGGTGAAGCTTTCTTT.

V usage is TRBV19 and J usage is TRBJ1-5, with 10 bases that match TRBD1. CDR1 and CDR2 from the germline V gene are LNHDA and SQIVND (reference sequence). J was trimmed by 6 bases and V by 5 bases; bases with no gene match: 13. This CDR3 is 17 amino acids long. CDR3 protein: CASSLQPGQGHGQPQHF. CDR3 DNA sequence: TGTGCCAGTAGTCTCCAACCGGGACAGGGGCATGGTCAGCCCCAGCATTTT.

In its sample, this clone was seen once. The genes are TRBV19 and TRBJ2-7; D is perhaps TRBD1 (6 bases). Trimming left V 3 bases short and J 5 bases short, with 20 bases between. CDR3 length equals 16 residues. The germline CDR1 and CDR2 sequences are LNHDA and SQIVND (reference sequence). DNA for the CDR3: TGTGCCAGTAGTATTCCAATACCGGGACAACCCCACGAGCAGTACTTC. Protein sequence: CASSIPIPGQPHEQYF.

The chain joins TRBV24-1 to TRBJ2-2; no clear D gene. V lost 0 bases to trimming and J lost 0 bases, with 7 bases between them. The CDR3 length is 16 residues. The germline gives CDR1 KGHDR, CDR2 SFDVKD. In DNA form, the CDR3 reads TGTGCCACCAGTGATTTGGTTGGGCCGAACACCGGGGAGCTGTTTTTT. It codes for CATSDLVGPNTGELFF.